Below are 20 T cell receptor beta chains sequenced from a single sample in a study of cytomegalovirus exposure and HLA in healthy donors. It was with 60 Vbeta and 13 Jbeta primers that the PCR ran. Clones were read by immunoSEQ multiplex PCR, and TCRdb kept only the in-frame ones, dropping some. The data contain more than 110,000 clones, roughly 76% of them singletons. Sequenced material: PBMCs. All receptors derive from a female donor in good health and CMV-seronegative.

The chain uses TRBV5-6 and TRBJ2-6; 7 positions match TRBD1. Germline loops: CDR1 SGHDT, CDR2 YYEEEE. This CDR3 is built from 16 residues. J was trimmed by 0 bases and V by 4 bases; bases with no gene match: 4. The CDR3 DNA reads TGTGCCAGCAGCCTCGGACAGGTCTCTGGGGCCAACGTCCTGACTTTC. Protein product: CASSLGQVSGANVLTF.

Only a few counts were recorded for this clone. The chain has TRBV6-1 and TRBJ1-4; 9 nucleotides line up with TRBD1. CDR3 length: 14 residues. Trimming removed 5 bases from V and 8 bases from J; junction bases left unmatched: 6. CDR1 and CDR2 (germline): MNHNS, SASEGT. CDR3 sequence (DNA): TGTGCCAGCAGTACAGGGGGCAAAAGAGAAAAACTGTTTTTT. As protein: CASSTGGKREKLFF.

The gene calls are TRBV28 and TRBJ1-2; 7 bases are shared with TRBD1. The germline V gene has CDR1 MDHEN and CDR2 SYDVKM. Trimming at V came to 5 bases and at J to 0 bases, leaving 6 bases not matched to a gene. The CDR3 loop spans 15 amino acids. CDR3 loop: CASSLRGQPNYGYTF. The CDR3 region has the DNA TGTGCCAGCAGTCTCAGGGGACAGCCTAACTATGGCTACACCTTC.

This chain connects TRBV15 to TRBJ2-5; 9 nucleotides agree with TRBD2. The CDR3 is 16 amino acids. V shed 0 bases, J shed 5 bases, and the junction held 7 bases outside the gene matches. Germline lookup yields CDR1 LNHNV and CDR2 YYDKDF (reference sequence). The CDR3 nucleotides are TGTGCCACCAGCAGAGATGGGGCTAGCGGGAATGAGACCCAGTACTTC. It specifies CATSRDGASGNETQYF.

The sample holds one count of this clone. J is TRBJ2-1 and V is TRBV19; the match to TRBD2 covers 11 bases. CDR1 and CDR2 (germline): LNHDA, SQIVND (reference sequence). V lost 6 bases and J lost 7; bases outside the gene matches: 14. CDR3 length: 17 residues. CDR3 coding DNA: TGTGCCAGTAGCGTTACTAGCGGGAGTCCGATTAGGAATGAGCAGTTCTTC. Its protein is CASSVTSGSPIRNEQFF. Full variable domain (missing parts from reference TRBV19 and TRBJ2-1): DGGITQSPKYLFRKEGQNVTLSCEQNLNHDAMYWYRQDPGQGLRLIYYSQIVNDFQKGDIAEGYSVSREKKESFPLTVTSAQKNPTAFYLCASSVTSGSPIRNEQFFGPGTRLTVL.

This chain joins TRBV10-2 and TRBJ1-2, with D maybe TRBD1 (5 bases). This CDR3 spans 13 amino acids. V lost 6 bases and J lost 3, with 11 bases in between. CDR1 and CDR2 from the germline V gene are WSHSY and SAAADI. CDR3 DNA sequence: TGCGCCAGCAGCCCCAGGGAGGACTATGGCTACACCTTC. Amino acid sequence: CASSPREDYGYTF.

The rearrangement joins TRBV27 to TRBJ2-3; D unresolved. V was pared by 5 bases and J by 2 bases, with 11 bases between. This CDR3 is 14 amino acids long. Germline V gene lookup returns CDR1 MNHEY and CDR2 SMNVEV (reference sequence). The CDR3 sequence: CASSQYSHTDTQYF. CDR3 DNA: TGTGCCAGCAGTCAATACAGCCACACAGATACGCAGTATTTT.

The chain uses TRBV19 and TRBJ1-5; 7 bases are shared with TRBD1. The V segment lost 4 bases and the J segment 4 bases; nucleotides outside the gene matches: 7. Germline loops: CDR1 LNHDA, CDR2 SQIVND (reference sequence). The CDR3 is 15 residues long. Here the CDR3 reads CASSTRDRVNQPQHF. In nucleotides, the CDR3 is TGTGCCAGTAGTACCCGGGACAGAGTTAATCAGCCCCAGCATTTT.

The table lists this clone with a count of one. V is TRBV28 and J is TRBJ2-2; D is unclear. The CDR3 has 17 amino acids. Trimming took 3 bases from V and 3 from J, leaving 17 bases between them. Germline V lookup: CDR1 MDHEN, CDR2 SYDVKM. CDR3 in amino acids: CASSFSVRPLDTGELFF. The DNA for the CDR3 is TGTGCCAGCAGTTTCTCAGTGCGGCCCTTAGACACCGGGGAGCTGTTTTTT. The variable domain in full, with the rest retrieved from reference TRBV28 and TRBJ2-2, is DVKVTQSSRYLVKRTGEKVFLECVQDMDHENMFWYRQDPGLGLRLIYFSYDVKMKEKGDIPEGYSVSREKKERFSLILESASTNQTSMYLCASSFSVRPLDTGELFFGEGSRLTVL.

The J gene is TRBJ2-5, the V gene TRBV29-1, with a possible D match to TRBD2 (5 bases). The length of the CDR3 is 14 residues. The V end was cut by 3 bases, the J end by 2 bases, with 13 bases between. The germline V gene encodes CDR1 SQVTM and CDR2 ANQGSEA. The CDR3 DNA reads as TGCAGCGTTGAGTATAGCGTAATGCAAGAGACCCAGTACTTC. Translation gives CSVEYSVMQETQYF.

V and J are TRBV7-2 and TRBJ1-1, with a possible D match to TRBD1 (5 bases). The V end lost 4 bases, the J end lost 0 bases, and 9 bases lay between the germline ends. Germline V CDR1 and CDR2: SGHTA, FQGNSA. There are 14 residues in the CDR3. Written as DNA, the CDR3 is TGTGCCAGCAGCTCGGACATAATGAACACTGAAGCTTTCTTT. Translated: CASSSDIMNTEAFF.

The chain links TRBV27 to TRBJ1-2; tentatively, D is TRBD1 (5 bases). CDR3 length: 15 residues. The V gene lost 3 bases and the J gene lost 3 bases, with 14 bases spanning the gap. Germline V gene data show CDR1 as MNHEY and CDR2 as SMNVEV (reference sequence). This CDR3 reads CASSFSGKRHYGYTF. The CDR3 nucleotides are TGTGCCAGCAGTTTTTCAGGGAAACGGCACTATGGCTACACCTTC.

A note on this clone: Distinct nucleotide sequences in the sample also encode this CDR3. The chain carries TRBV5-6 and TRBJ2-3; 9 bases line up with TRBD2. Germline CDR1 is SGHDT and CDR2 is YYEEEE. V shed 0 bases and J 1 base; nucleotides not matched to a gene: 0. The CDR3 is made up of 15 amino acids. The CDR3 DNA reads TGTGCCAGCAGCTTGGTAGCGGGAGGCACAGATACGCAGTATTTT. This gives the protein CASSLVAGGTDTQYF.

CDR3 amino acids: CASSASGRPSYEQYF. DNA of the CDR3: TGTGCCAGCAGTGCTAGCGGGAGACCATCCTACGAGCAGTACTTC. This sequence joins TRBV6-5 and TRBJ2-7; 10 bases align to TRBD2. The germline CDR1 and CDR2 sequences are MNHEY and SVGAGI. The CDR3 sequence is 15 residues long. Trimming cost V 5 bases and J 1 base; bases outside gene matches: 5.

V gene TRBV28 combines with J gene TRBJ1-5; D is ambiguous. The CDR3 covers 16 residues. Between the trimmed V and J ends, which lost 3 bases and 0 bases, there was a span of 12 bases. The germline CDR1 and CDR2 sequences are MDHEN and SYDVKM. CDR3 sequence (DNA): TGTGCCAGCAGTTTTCGGAGCCTCTATAGCAATCAGCCCCAGCATTTT. It encodes CASSFRSLYSNQPQHF.

V and J are TRBV9 and TRBJ2-7; 8 positions match TRBD1. The V and J ends lost 3 bases and 2 bases, in that order; junction bases with no gene match: 1. This CDR3 has 13 amino acids. Germline V lookup: CDR1 SGDLS, CDR2 YYNGEE. The CDR3 DNA reads TGTGCCAGCAGCGCGACAGGGGCCTACGAGCAGTACTTC. Its protein product is CASSATGAYEQYF.

The chain combines TRBV28 with TRBJ2-5; 11 bases are a match to TRBD2. The CDR3 has 17 amino acids. Germline V gives CDR1 MDHEN, CDR2 SYDVKM. Germline trimming cut 3 bases from V and 4 bases from J; bases unmatched to any gene: 10. The CDR3 here is CASSFYLVAGGPETQYF. Written as DNA, the CDR3 is TGTGCCAGCAGTTTCTATCTGGTAGCGGGAGGGCCAGAGACCCAGTACTTC.

The CDR3 nucleotides read TGTGCCATCAGTGTTCTAGCGGGAGGGCCTCAGTTCTTC. Translating it yields CAISVLAGGPQFF. This chain uses TRBV10-3 with TRBJ2-1; 12 bases are a match to TRBD2. The J segment lost 13 bases and the V segment lost 4 bases, leaving 5 bases of the junction unmatched. The germline CDR1 and CDR2 sequences are ENHRY and SYGVKD. The CDR3 length is 13 residues.

The chain is built from TRBV4-1 and TRBJ2-1, with 8 bases aligning to TRBD2. The CDR3 has 17 amino acids. Germline values: CDR1 MGHRA, CDR2 YSYEKL. The V and J ends lost 0 bases and 0 bases, in that order; junction bases with no gene match: 4. CDR3 nucleotide sequence: TGCGCCAGCAGCCAAGAATGGCTAGCGGGCTCCTACAATGAGCAGTTCTTC. Translation: CASSQEWLAGSYNEQFF.

This chain uses TRBV10-2 with TRBJ1-1; possibly TRBD1 for D (5 bases). CDR1 and CDR2 from the germline V gene are WSHSY and SAAADI. The CDR3 contains 14 residues. V lost 0 bases and J 5 bases, leaving 10 bases between the germline ends. This CDR3 reads CASSESRGETEAFF. In nucleotides, the CDR3 is TGCGCCAGCAGTGAGTCGCGGGGGGAGACTGAAGCTTTCTTT.